The subject of this entry is one TCR beta chain. Its matching antigen is unknown. Original processing notes: Filtering differed for immunoSEQ, which gave only junction sequences without quality scores. Some clones are missing from TCRdb's copy, which holds only in-frame ones; the method was immunoSEQ multiplex PCR. V, J and clone size were drawn from that table, and D and trimming were deduced from the DNA. The table shows a few hundred thousand clones, with less than 98% occurring only once. Trimming stripped 5 bases from V and 1 base from J, with 32 bases between. The germline V gene encodes CDR1 SGHRS and CDR2 YFSETQ. The CDR3 contains 21 residues. The sample originates from a study of shared clonotypes between healthy human individuals. The overall study: Donors had three CD4 naive, three CD4 memory, two CD8 naive and one CD8 memory plate apiece. Study-level findings and limits: Among the subsets, naive ones generally showed larger estimated richness than memory ones. Shared clonotypes across all four donors exceeded non-shared ones in generation probability.

This sequence originates from a woman between 25 and 40 years old in good health. This chain links TRBV5-1 with TRBJ2-3; D may match TRBD1 or TRBD2 (7 bases each). What was sequenced was naive CD4+ T cells sorted from blood. The subset: CD45RA+ positively selected. The CDR3 region has the DNA TGCGCCAGCAGATCCCACACAGGGGTAGCGGGCCCGAGTGGGGGCACAGATACGCAGTATTTT. It codes for CASRSHTGVAGPSGGTDTQYF.